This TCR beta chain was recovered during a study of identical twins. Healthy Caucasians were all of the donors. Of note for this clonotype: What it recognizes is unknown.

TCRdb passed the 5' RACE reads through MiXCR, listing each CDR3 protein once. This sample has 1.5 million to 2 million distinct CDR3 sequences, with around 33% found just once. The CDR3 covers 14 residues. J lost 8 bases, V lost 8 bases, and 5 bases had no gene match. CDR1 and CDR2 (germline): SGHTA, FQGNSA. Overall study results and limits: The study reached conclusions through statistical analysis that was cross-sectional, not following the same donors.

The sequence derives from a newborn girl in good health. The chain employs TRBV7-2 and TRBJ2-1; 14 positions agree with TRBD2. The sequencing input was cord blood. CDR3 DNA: TGTGCCAGCTGGCTGGGACTAGCGGGAGATGAGCAGTTCTTC. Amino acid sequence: CASWLGLAGDEQFF.